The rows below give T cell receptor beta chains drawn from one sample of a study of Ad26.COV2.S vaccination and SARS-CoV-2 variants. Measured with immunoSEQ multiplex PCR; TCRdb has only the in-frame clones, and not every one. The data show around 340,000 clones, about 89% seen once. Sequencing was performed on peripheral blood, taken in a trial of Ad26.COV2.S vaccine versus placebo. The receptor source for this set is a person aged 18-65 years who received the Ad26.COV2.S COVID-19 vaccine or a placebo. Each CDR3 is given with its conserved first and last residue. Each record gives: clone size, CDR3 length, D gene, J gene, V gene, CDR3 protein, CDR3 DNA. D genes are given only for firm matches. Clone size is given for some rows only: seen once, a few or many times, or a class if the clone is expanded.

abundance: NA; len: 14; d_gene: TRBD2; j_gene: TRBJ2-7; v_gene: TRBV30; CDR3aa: CAWSKTSGAYEQYF; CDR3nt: TGTGCCTGGAGTAAGACTAGCGGAGCCTACGAGCAGTACTTC
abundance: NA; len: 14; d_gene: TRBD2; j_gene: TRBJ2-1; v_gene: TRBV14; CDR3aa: CASSPAPAGAEQFF; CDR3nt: TGTGCCAGCAGCCCGGCACCAGCGGGGGCTGAGCAGTTCTTC
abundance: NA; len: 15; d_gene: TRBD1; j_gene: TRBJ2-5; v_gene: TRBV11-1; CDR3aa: CASSLEQGYQETQYF; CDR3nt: TGTGCCAGCAGCTTGGAACAGGGGTACCAAGAGACCCAGTACTTC
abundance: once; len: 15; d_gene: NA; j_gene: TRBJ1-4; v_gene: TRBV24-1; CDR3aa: CATSEGDGHNEKLFF; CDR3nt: TGTGCCACCAGTGAGGGGGACGGACATAATGAAAAACTGTTTTTT
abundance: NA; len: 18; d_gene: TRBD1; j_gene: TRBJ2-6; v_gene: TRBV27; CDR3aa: CARSLSCAGGTGANVLTF; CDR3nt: TGTGCCAGAAGTTTAAGCTGCGCAGGGGGCACTGGGGCCAACGTCCTGACTTTC
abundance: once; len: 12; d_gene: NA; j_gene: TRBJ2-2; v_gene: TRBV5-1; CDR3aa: CASSLAIGELFF; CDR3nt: TGCGCCAGCAGCTTGGCGATCGGGGAGCTGTTTTTT
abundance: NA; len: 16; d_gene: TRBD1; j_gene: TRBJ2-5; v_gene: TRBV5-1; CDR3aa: CASSRDVTGGVETQYF; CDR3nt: TGCGCCAGCAGCCGAGACGTGACAGGGGGCGTAGAGACCCAGTACTTC
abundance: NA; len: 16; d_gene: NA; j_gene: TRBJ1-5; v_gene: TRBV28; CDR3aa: CASSLGVGVRNQPQHF; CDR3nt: TGTGCCAGCAGTTTAGGGGTGGGGGTTCGCAATCAGCCCCAGCATTTT
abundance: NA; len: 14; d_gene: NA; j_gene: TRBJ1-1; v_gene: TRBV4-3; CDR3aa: CASSQDSMNTEAFF; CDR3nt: TGCGCCAGCAGCCAGGACAGCATGAACACTGAAGCTTTCTTT
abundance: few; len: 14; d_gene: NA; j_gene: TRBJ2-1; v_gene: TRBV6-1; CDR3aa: CASSDRGSPNEQFF; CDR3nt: TGTGCCAGCAGTGATAGGGGCAGCCCGAATGAGCAGTTCTTC
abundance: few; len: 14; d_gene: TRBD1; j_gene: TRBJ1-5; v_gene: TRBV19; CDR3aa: CASRKGQGDQPQHF; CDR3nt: TGTGCCAGTAGGAAGGGACAGGGGGACCAGCCCCAGCATTTT
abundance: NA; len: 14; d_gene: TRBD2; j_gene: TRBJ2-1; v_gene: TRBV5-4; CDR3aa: CASTSTSGYNEQFF; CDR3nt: TGTGCCAGCACCTCGACTAGCGGGTACAATGAGCAGTTCTTC
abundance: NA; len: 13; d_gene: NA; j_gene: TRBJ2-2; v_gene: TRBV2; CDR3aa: CVYGRTNTGELFF; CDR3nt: TGTGTTTACGGGCGAACGAACACCGGGGAGCTGTTTTTT
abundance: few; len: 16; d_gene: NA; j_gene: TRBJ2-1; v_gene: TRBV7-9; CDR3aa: CASSSLRDKTYNEQFF; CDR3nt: TGTGCCAGCAGCAGTCTCCGGGACAAGACCTACAATGAGCAGTTCTTC
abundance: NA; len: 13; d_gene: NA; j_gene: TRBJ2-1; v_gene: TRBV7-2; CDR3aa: CASSLVGGNEQFF; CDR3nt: TGTGCCAGCAGCTTAGTAGGGGGAAATGAGCAGTTCTTC
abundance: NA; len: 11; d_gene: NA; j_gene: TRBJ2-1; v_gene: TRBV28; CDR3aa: CASSFLIEQFF; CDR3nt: TGTGCCAGCAGTTTTCTTATTGAGCAGTTCTTC
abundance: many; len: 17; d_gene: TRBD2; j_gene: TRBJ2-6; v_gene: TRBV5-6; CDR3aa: CASSSMGGLSGANVLTF; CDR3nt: TGTGCCAGCAGCTCGATGGGAGGGCTCTCTGGGGCCAACGTCCTGACTTTC
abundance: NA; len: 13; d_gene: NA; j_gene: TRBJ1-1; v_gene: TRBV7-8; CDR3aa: CASSRGGYTEAFF; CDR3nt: TGTGCCAGCAGTAGGGGGGGCTACACTGAAGCTTTCTTT
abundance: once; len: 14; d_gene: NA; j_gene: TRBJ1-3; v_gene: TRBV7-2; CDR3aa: CASSPGGSGNTIYF; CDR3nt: TGTGCCAGCAGCCCCGGGGGGTCTGGAAACACCATATATTTT
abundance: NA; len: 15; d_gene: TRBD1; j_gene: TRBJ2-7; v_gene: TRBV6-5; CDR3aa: CASRFRTGESYEQYF; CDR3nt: TGTGCCAGCCGGTTTCGGACAGGGGAGTCCTACGAGCAGTACTTC
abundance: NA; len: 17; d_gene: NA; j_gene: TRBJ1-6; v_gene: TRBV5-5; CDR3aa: CASSLEGRSSYNSPLHF; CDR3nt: TGTGCCAGCAGCTTGGAAGGCAGAAGCTCCTATAATTCACCCCTCCACTTT